Shown below are 5 T cell receptor beta chains from a single sample sequenced in a study of blood T cells in healthy people across ages. A second PCR of 7 to 11 cycles used a sample-barcoded 5' primer and a J-beta primer mix. TCRdb recomputed calls from the 5' RACE reads with MiXCR, one row per CDR3 protein. The table records about 730,000 distinct CDR3 sequences, around 46% of them present only once. The sequenced sample consisted of blood. These receptors were taken from a woman aged 60-75 years in good health.

This clonotype appeared a few times. This chain connects TRBV28 to TRBJ2-7, with TRBD2 identical over 9 bases. Unmatched junction bases numbered 9, after V lost 5 bases and J lost 4 bases. The CDR3 is made up of 15 amino acids. Germline values: CDR1 MDHEN, CDR2 SYDVKM. The CDR3 DNA reads as TGTGCCAGCAGTACACCGGGACTAGCTTTTTACGAGCAGTACTTC. It codes for CASSTPGLAFYEQYF.

DNA of the CDR3: TGTGCCAGCAGCCTGAACCCCCCTAGCACAGATACGCAGTATTTT. It codes for CASSLNPPSTDTQYF. V and J are TRBV7-6 and TRBJ2-3; D remains ambiguous. This CDR3 comprises 15 residues. V lost 5 bases to trimming and J lost 0 bases, with 12 bases between them. CDR1 and CDR2 from the germline V gene are SGHVS and FNYEAQ.

The rearrangement uses TRBV27 and TRBJ1-6; 7 bases are shared with TRBD1. J was trimmed by 0 bases and V by 4 bases; bases with no gene match: 18. Germline V gives CDR1 MNHEY, CDR2 SMNVEV (reference sequence). This CDR3 comprises 21 residues. The DNA of the CDR3 is TGTGCCAGCAGTTCCCCCCTCCGGGACAGTACTCTGAGCTCCTATAATTCACCCCTCCACTTT. This translates into CASSSPLRDSTLSSYNSPLHF.

This clonotype was seen a few times. DNA of the CDR3: TGTGCCAGCAGTTTCCGGGGGGCAAAGGATTCACCCCTCCACTTT. It codes for CASSFRGAKDSPLHF. This chain uses TRBV12-3 or TRBV12-4 with TRBJ1-6; tentatively, D is TRBD1 (6 bases). This CDR3 contains 15 residues. V was clipped by 3 bases and J by 8 bases, with 14 bases between them.

Ten or more counts support this clonotype. The chain combines TRBV29-1 with TRBJ2-5, with 7 bases lining up with TRBD2. CDR3 length: 13 amino acids. J was trimmed by 4 bases and V by 2 bases; bases with no gene match: 4. The germline gives CDR1 SQVTM, CDR2 ANQGSEA. The DNA of the CDR3 is TGCAGCGTTGAATCTGGGGAGGGAGAGACCCAGTACTTC. This gives the protein CSVESGEGETQYF. The full variable domain, its missing parts supplied by reference TRBV29-1 and TRBJ2-5, is SAVISQKPSRDICQRGTSLTIQCQVDSQVTMMFWYRQQPGQSLTLIATANQGSEATYESGFVIDKFPISRPNLTFSTLTVSNMSPEDSSIYLCSVESGEGETQYFGPGTRLLVL.